A single sample is the source of the 2 T cell receptor beta chains below, sequenced in a study of metastatic and nonmetastatic thyroid tumors (dated by TCRdb to 2018 to 2020). None of the patients had been given any treatment before thyroid surgery. Library construction relied on PCR. These reads were obtained on an Illumina HiSeq 4000. In TCRdb, the public reads were trimmed at Q25 with fastp and aligned with MiXCR, with productive beta chains retained. The sample table shows about 17,000 clones, and more than 25% are seen once. The ten largest clones take up less than 15% of the sample. The sample comprised tumor tissue. The receptors shown here come from a female donor with papillary thyroid cancer or a benign thyroid nodule (not recorded which). Some clones in this sample may be carry-over from other donors' samples.

The rearrangement joins TRBV20-1 to TRBJ2-5; 11 bases match TRBD2. The germline V gene encodes CDR1 DFQATT and CDR2 SNEGSKA (reference sequence). The length of the CDR3 is 17 residues. Unmatched junction bases numbered 11, after V lost 0 bases and J lost 5 bases. The CDR3 reads CSARDLFGVAGGETQYF. The CDR3 bases are TGCAGTGCTAGAGATCTCTTCGGGGTAGCGGGAGGGGAGACCCAGTACTTC.

This clone rates as medium-sized. The gene calls are TRBV6-2 or TRBV6-3 and TRBJ2-3; no definite D call. CDR3 length: 12 amino acids. From germline, CDR1 is MNHEY and CDR2 SVGEGT. Trimming removed 7 bases from V and 5 bases from J, with 10 bases in between. CDR3 loop: CASTAEVDTQYF. Written as DNA, the CDR3 is TGTGCCAGCACCGCGGAAGTAGATACGCAGTATTTT.